The T cell receptor (beta chain) under discussion was sequenced for a study of T cell responses to AZD1222 COVID-19 vaccine. The method was immunoSEQ multiplex PCR; TCRdb's version includes in-frame clones alone and lacks a portion of them. Of under 200,000 clones listed, just over 90% were seen once; the top ten hold approximately 1.2%. Pooled together were second doses at about 4 or about 12 weeks. For this clone: Its antigen is still unknown.

Notes on the study in general: Clonal diversity may have been underestimated, and the donors were mostly white British, with more females than males.

The source was peripheral blood, collected 28 days after the second AZD1222 dose. This TCR was recovered from an adult who received the AZD1222 COVID-19 vaccine.

The CDR3 protein is CASTEYGNTIYF. DNA of the CDR3: TGTGCCAGCACCGAGTATGGAAACACCATATATTTT. The J gene is TRBJ1-3, the V gene TRBV6-5; D not certain. This CDR3 is built from 12 residues. Looked up from germline, CDR1 is MNHEY and CDR2 is SVGAGI. The V end was cut by 7 bases, the J end by 3 bases, with 7 bases between.